This T cell receptor beta chain comes out of a study of early T cells in non-severe SARS-CoV-2 infection. As part of library construction, unique molecular identifiers were attached to individual cDNA molecules. From the 5' RACE reads, TCRdb called clonotypes with MiXCR, one entry per CDR3 protein. Of tens of thousands of distinct CDR3 sequences listed, 3.5% to 4% were seen once; the top ten hold more than 8.5%. V lost 4 bases to trimming and J lost 4 bases, with 24 bases between them. The CDR3 has 18 residues. Germline loops: CDR1 SGHTA, CDR2 FQGNSA. The rearrangement uses TRBV7-2 and TRBJ2-3; D might be TRBD1 or TRBD2, each matching 5 bases. Sequencing was done on a sample of whole blood. The clonotype was recovered from an adult who was a healthcare worker with PCR-confirmed SARS-CoV-2 infection or an uninfected control (not recorded which). CDR3: CASSSSVLVGARSDTQYF. The DNA of the CDR3 is TGTGCCAGCAGCTCAAGTGTACTGGTCGGGGCCAGGTCAGATACGCAGTATTTT.